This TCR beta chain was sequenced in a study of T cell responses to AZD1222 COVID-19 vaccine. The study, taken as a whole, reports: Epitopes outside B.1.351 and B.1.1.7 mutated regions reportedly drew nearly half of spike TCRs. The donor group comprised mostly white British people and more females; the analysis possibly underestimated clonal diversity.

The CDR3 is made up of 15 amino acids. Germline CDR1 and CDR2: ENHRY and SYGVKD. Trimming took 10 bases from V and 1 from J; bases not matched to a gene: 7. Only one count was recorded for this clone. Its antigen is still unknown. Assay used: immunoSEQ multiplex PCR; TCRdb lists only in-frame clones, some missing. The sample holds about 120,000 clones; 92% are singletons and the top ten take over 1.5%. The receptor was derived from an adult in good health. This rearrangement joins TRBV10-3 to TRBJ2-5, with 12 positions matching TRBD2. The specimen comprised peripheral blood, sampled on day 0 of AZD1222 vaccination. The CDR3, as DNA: TGTGCCACCACTGGACTAGCGGGGTTCCAAGAGACCCAGTACTTC. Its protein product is CATTGLAGFQETQYF.